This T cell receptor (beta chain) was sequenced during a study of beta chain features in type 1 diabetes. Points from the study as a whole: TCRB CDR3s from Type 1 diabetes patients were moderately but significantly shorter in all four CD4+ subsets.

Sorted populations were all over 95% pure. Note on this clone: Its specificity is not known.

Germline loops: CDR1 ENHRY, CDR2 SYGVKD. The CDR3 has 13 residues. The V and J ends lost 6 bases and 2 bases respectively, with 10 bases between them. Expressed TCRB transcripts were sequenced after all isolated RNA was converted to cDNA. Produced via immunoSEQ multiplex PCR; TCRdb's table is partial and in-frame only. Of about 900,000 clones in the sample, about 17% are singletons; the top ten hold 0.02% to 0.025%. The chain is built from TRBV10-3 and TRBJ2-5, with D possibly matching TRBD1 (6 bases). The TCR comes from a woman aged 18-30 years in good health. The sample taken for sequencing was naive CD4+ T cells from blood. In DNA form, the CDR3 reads TGTGCCATCAGCGCCAGGGGACAAGAGACCCAGTACTTC. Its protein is CAISARGQETQYF.